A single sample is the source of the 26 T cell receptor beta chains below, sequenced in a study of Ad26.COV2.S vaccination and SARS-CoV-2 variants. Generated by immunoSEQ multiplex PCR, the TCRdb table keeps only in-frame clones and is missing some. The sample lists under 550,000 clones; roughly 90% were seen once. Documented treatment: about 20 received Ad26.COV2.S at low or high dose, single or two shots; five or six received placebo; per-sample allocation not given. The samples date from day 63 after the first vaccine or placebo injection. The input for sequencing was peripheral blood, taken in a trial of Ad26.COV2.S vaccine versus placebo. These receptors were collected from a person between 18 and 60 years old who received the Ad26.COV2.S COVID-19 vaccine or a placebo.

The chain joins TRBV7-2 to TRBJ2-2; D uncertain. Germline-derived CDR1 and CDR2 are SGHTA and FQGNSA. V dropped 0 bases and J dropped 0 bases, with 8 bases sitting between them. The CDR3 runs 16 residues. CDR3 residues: CASSLAEAANTGELFF. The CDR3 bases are TGTGCCAGCAGCTTAGCCGAAGCCGCGAACACCGGGGAGCTGTTTTTT.

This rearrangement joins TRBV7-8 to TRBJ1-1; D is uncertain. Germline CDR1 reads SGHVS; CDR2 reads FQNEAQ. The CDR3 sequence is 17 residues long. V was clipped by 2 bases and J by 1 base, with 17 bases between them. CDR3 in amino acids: CASSLPPLGFPNTEAFF. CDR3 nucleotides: TGTGCCAGCAGCTTACCCCCCCTCGGCTTCCCGAACACTGAAGCTTTCTTT.

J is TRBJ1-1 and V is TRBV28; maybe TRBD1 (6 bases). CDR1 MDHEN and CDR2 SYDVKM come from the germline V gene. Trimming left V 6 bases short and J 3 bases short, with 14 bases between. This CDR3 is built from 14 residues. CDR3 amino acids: CASRYSQGHTEAFF. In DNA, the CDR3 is TGTGCCAGCAGATACTCTCAGGGGCACACTGAAGCTTTCTTT.

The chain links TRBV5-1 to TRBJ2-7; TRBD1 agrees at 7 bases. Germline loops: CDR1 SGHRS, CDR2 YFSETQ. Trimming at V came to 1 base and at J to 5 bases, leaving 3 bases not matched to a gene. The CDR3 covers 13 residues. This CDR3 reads CASSLNRGHEQYF. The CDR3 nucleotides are TGCGCCAGCAGCTTGAACAGGGGCCACGAGCAGTACTTC.

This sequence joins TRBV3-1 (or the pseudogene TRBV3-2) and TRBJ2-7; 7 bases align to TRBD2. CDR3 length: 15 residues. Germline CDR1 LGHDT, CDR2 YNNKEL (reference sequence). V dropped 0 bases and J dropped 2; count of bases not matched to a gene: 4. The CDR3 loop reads CASSQEAGPAYEQYF. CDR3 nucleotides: TGTGCCAGCAGCCAAGAAGCGGGACCGGCCTACGAGCAGTACTTC.

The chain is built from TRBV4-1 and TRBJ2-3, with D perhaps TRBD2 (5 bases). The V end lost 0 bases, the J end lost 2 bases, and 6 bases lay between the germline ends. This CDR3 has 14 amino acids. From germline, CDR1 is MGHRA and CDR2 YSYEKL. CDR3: CASSQDLATDTQYF. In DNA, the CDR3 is TGCGCCAGCAGCCAAGACCTAGCCACAGATACGCAGTATTTT.

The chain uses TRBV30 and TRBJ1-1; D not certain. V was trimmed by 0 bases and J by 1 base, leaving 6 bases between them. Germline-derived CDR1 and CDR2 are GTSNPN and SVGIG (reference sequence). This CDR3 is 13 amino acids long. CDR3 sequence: CAWSVWTNTEAFF. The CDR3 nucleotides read TGTGCCTGGAGTGTTTGGACGAACACTGAAGCTTTCTTT.

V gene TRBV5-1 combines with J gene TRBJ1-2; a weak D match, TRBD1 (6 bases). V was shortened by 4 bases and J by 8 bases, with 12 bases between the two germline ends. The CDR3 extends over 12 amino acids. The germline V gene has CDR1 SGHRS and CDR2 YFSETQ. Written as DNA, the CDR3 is TGCGCCAGCAGCGTCGGGGGCGACGGCTACACCTTC. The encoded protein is CASSVGGDGYTF.

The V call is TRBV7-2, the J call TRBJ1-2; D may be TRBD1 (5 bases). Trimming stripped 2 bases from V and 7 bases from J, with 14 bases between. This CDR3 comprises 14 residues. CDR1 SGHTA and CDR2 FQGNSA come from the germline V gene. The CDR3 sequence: CASSLTGREAGYTF. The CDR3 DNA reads TGTGCCAGCAGCTTAACGGGCAGGGAGGCTGGCTACACCTTC.

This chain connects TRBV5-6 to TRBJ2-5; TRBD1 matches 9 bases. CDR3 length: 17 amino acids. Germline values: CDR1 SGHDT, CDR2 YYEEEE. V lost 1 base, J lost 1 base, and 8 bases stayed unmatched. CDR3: CASSLFRYRGRQETQYF. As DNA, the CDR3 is TGTGCCAGCAGCTTGTTTAGGTACAGGGGGCGCCAAGAGACCCAGTACTTC.

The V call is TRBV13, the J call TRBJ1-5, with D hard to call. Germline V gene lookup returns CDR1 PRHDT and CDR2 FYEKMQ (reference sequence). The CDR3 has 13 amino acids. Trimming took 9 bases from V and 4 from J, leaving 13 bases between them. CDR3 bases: TGTGCCAGTTCCCGTGGGCAAAATCAGCCCCAGCATTTT. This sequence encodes CASSRGQNQPQHF. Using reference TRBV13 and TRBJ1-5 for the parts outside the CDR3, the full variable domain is AAGVIQSPRHLIKEKRETATLKCYPIPRHDTVYWYQQGPGQDPQFLISFYEKMQSDKGSIPDRFSAQQFSDYHSELNMSSLELGDSALYFCASSRGQNQPQHFGDGTRLSIL.

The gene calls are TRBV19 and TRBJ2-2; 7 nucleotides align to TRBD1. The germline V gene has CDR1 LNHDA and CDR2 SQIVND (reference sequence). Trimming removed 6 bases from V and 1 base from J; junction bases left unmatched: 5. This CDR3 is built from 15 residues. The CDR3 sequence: CASRPRQGNTGELFF. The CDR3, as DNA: TGTGCCAGTAGGCCTAGACAGGGGAACACCGGGGAGCTGTTTTTT.

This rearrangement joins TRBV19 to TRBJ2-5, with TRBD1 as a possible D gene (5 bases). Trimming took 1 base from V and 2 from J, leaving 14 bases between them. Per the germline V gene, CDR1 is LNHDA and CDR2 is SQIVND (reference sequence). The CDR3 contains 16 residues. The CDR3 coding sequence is TGTGCCAGTAGTATAGTTTTGGACACAAATCAAGAGACCCAGTACTTC. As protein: CASSIVLDTNQETQYF.

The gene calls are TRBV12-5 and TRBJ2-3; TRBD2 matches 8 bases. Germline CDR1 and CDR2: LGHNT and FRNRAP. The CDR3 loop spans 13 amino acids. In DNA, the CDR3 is TGTGCAAAGCGGGAGTCAAGCACAGATACGCAGTATTTT. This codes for CAKRESSTDTQYF.

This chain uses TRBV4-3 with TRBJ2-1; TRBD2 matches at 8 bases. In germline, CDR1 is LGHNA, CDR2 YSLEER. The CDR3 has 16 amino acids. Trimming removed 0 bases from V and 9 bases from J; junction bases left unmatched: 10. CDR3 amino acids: CASSQDFLTSGGEQFF. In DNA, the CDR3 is TGCGCCAGCAGCCAAGATTTTCTAACTAGCGGTGGTGAGCAGTTCTTC.

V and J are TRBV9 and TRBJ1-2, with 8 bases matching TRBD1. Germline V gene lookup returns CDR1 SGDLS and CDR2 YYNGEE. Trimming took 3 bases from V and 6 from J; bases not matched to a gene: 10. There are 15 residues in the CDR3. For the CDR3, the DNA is TGTGCCAGCAGCGGACAATCGACAGGGGCGCATGGCTACACCTTC. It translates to CASSGQSTGAHGYTF.

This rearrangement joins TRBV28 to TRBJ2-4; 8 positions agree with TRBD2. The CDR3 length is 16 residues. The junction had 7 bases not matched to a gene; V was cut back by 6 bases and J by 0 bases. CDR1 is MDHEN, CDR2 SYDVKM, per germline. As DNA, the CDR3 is TGTGCCAGCAGCCCACTAGCGGACTTAGCCAAAAACATTCAGTACTTC. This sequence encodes CASSPLADLAKNIQYF.

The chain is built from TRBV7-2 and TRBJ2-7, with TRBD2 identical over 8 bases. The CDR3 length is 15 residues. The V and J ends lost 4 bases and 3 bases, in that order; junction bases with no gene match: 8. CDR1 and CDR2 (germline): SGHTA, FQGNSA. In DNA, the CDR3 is TGTGCCAGCAGCTCATTGGGCACTAGCGGCTACGAGCAGTACTTC. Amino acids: CASSSLGTSGYEQYF. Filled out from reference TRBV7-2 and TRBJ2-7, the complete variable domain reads GAGVSQSPSNKVTEKGKDVELRCDPISGHTALYWYRQSLGQGLEFLIYFQGNSAPDKSGLPSDRFSAERTGGSVSTLTIQRTQQEDSAVYLCASSSLGTSGYEQYFGPGTRLTVT.

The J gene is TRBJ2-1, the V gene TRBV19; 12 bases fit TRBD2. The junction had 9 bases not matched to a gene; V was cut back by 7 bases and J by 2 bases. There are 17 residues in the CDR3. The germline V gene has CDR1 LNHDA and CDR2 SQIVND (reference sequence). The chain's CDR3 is CASTTPTSGGTYNEQFF. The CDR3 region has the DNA TGTGCCAGTACCACTCCGACTAGCGGGGGAACCTACAATGAGCAGTTCTTC.

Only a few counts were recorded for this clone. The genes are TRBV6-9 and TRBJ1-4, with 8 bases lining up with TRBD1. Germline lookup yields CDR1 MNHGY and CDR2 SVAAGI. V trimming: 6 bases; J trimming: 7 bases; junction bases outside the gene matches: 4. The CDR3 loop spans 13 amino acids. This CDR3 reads CASRDRGREKLFF. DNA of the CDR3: TGTGCCAGCAGAGACAGGGGACGTGAAAAACTGTTTTTT.

The DNA of the CDR3 is TGTGCCAGCAGTTTAATGAGCGCCCGGTACCAAGAGACCCAGTACTTC. It encodes CASSLMSARYQETQYF. J is TRBJ2-5 and V is TRBV28, with no clear D. The V and J ends lost 2 bases and 0 bases respectively, with 13 bases between them. Germline lookup yields CDR1 MDHEN and CDR2 SYDVKM. The CDR3 sequence is 16 residues long.

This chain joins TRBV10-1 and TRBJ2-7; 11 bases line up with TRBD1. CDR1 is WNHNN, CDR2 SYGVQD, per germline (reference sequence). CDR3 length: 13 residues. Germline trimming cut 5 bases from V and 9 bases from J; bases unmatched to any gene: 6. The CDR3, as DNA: TGCGCCAGCAGTAAGGACAGGGGGCGCAGGCAGTACTTC. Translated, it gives CASSKDRGRRQYF.

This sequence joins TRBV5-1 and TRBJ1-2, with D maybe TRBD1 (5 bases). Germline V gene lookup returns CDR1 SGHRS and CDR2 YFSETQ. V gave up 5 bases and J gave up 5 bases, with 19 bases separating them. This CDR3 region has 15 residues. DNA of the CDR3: TGCGCCAGCAGGGGGGACGGAGCCCTTTTATATGGCTACACCTTC. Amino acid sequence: CASRGDGALLYGYTF.

CDR3 sequence reads: CASSPPLDSANTGELFF. As DNA, the CDR3 is TGTGCCAGCAGCCCGCCCCTAGACAGTGCGAACACCGGGGAGCTGTTTTTT. The J gene is TRBJ2-2, the V gene TRBV3-1 (or the pseudogene TRBV3-2), with D possibly being TRBD1 (5 bases). The CDR3 spans 17 residues. The germline V gene encodes CDR1 LGHDT and CDR2 YNNKEL (reference sequence). V shed 4 bases and J shed 0 bases, with 15 bases lying between them.

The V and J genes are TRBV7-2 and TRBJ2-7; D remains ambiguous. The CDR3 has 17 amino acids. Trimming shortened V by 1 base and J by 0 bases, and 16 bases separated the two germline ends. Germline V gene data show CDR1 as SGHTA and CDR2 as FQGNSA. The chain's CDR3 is CASSLGTTLSTSYEQYF. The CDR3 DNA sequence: TGTGCCAGCAGCTTAGGAACTACCCTATCAACCTCCTACGAGCAGTACTTC.

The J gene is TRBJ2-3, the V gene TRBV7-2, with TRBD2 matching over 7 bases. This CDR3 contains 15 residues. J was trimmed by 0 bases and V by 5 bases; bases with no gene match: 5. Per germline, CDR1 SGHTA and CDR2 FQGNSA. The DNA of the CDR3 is TGTGCCAGCAGCCCCGTGGGGGGGAGCACAGATACGCAGTATTTT. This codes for CASSPVGGSTDTQYF.